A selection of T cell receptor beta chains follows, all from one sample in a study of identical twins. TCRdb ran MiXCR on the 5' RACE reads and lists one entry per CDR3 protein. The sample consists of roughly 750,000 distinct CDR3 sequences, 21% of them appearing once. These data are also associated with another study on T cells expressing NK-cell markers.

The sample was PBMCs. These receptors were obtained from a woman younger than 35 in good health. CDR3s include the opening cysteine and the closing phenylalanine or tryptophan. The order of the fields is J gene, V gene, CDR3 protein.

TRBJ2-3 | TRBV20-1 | CSASRTSGRDQYF
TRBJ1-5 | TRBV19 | CASSIEQINQPQHF
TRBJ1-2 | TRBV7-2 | CASSFLARGNYGYTF
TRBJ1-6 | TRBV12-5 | CASGPGPNSPLHF
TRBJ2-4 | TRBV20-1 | CSATDRGIAKNIQYF
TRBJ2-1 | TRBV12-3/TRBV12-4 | CASGKQGTKREQFF
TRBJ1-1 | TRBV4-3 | CASSQKVLIPTEAFF
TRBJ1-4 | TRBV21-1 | CASSPRTVRSEKLFF
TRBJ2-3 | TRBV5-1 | CASSLGGGSTDTQYF
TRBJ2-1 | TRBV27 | CASRSPPQLARRGIYNEQFF
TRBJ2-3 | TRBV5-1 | CASSLQGAADTQYF
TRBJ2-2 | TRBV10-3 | CAISEPGQTNTGELFF
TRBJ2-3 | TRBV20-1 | CSARALRPTDTQYF
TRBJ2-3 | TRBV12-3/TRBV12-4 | CASSGGTEPTDTQYF
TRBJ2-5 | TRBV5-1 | CASSLGPFGETQYF
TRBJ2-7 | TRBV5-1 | CASTPGWGAQSYEQYF
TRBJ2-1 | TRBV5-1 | CASSEQGLSYNEQFF
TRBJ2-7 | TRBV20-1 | CSATGTCGRAGYEQYF
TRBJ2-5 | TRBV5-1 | CASSFGAQIQETQYF
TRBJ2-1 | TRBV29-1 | CSVSGTGSSYNEQFF
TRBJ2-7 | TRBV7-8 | CASSQRGGRGVFLSSYEQYF
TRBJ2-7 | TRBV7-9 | CASTTGTSGGPRGEQYF
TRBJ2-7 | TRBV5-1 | CASSFLQGAGYEQYF
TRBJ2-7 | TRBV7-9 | CASGEAFPYEQYF
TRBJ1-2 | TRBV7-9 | CASSLDVNYGENYGYTF
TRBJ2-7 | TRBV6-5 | CATRQGNEQYF
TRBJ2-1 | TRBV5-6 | CASSPETSGRNEQFF
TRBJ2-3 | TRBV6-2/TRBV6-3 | CASSYGPQRISDTQYF
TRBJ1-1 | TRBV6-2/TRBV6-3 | CASSWTAYTEAFF
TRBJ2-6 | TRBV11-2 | CASSPKGGPNSGANVLTF
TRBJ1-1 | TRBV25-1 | CASSGNGDMNTEAFF
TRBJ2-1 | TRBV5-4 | CASSLGGTGGIHEQFF
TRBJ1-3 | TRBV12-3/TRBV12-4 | CASSLTRASGNTIYF
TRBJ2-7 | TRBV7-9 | CASSLDMSAIGQYF
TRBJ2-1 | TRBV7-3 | CASSLWGGKYDEQFF
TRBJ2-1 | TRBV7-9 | CASSLNFPGHNEQFF
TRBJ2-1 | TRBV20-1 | CSARRPAGGHLGQFF
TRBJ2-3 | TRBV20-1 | CSAKASGSWNTQYF
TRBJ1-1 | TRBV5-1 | CASREFGADIQAFF
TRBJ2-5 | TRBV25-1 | CATGVGTQYF
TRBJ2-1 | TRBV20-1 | CSARDQEGPSWNEQFF
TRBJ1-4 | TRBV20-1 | CSAGATNEKLFF
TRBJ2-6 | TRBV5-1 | CASSLADRTGANVLTF
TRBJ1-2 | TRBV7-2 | CASSLGVRWIYGYTF
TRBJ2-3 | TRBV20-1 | CSARGLAGIPDTQYF
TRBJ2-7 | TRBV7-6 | CASSLGTSGDISYEQYF
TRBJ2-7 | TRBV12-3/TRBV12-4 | CASTLLWDEQYF
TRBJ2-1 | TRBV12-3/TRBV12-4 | CASSWVRGEQFF
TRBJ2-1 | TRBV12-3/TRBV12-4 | CASSKTSDDNEQFF
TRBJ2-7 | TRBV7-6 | CASSFERGAYEQYF
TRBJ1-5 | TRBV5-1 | CASSETDINQPQHF
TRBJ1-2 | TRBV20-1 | CSARDHRGAGYTF
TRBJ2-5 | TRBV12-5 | CASGLVAGLVRF
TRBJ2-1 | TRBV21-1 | CASTRTSGRAEYNEQFF